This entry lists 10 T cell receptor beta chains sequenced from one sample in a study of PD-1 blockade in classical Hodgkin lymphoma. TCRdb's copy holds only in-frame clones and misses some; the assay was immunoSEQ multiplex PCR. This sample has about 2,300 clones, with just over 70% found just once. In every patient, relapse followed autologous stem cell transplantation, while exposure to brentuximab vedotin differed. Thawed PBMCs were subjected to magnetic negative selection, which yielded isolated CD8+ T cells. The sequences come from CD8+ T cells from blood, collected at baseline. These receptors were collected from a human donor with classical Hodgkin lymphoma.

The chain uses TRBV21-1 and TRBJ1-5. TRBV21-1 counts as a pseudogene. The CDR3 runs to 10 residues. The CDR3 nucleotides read TGTGCCAGCTTCTTTGAGCCCCAGCATTTT. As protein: CASFFEPQHF.

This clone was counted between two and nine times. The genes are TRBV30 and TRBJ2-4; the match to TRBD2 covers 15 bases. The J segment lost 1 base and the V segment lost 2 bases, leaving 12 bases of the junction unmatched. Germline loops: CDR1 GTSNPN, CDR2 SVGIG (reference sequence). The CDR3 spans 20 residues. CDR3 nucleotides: TGTGCCTGGAGTTTTTCCGGACTAGCGGGAGGGCTTAGGGCCAAAAACATTCAGTACTTC. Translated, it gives CAWSFSGLAGGLRAKNIQYF. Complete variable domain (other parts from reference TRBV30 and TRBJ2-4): SQTIHQWPATLVQPVGSPLSLECTVEGTSNPNLYWYRQAAGRGLQLLFYSVGIGQISSEVPQNLSASRPQDRQFILSSKKLLLSDSGFYLCAWSFSGLAGGLRAKNIQYFGAGTRLSVL.

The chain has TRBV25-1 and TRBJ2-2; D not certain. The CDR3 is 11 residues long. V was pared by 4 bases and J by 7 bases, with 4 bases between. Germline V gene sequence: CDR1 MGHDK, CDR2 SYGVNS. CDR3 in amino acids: CASSAGGELFF. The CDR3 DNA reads TGTGCCAGCAGTGCAGGCGGGGAGCTGTTTTTT. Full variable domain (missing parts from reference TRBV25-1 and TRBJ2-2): EADIYQTPRYLVIGTGKKITLECSQTMGHDKMYWYQQDPGMELHLIHYSYGVNSTEKGDLSSESTVSRIRTEHFPLTLESARPSHTSQYLCASSAGGELFFGEGSRLTVL.

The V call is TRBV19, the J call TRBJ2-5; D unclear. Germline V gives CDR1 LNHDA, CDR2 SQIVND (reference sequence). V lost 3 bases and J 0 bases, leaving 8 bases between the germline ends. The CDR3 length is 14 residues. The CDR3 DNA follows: TGTGCCAGTAGTATTATGGGGAACCAAGAGACCCAGTACTTC. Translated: CASSIMGNQETQYF. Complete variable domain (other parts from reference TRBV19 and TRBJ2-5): DGGITQSPKYLFRKEGQNVTLSCEQNLNHDAMYWYRQDPGQGLRLIYYSQIVNDFQKGDIAEGYSVSREKKESFPLTVTSAQKNPTAFYLCASSIMGNQETQYFGPGTRLLVL.

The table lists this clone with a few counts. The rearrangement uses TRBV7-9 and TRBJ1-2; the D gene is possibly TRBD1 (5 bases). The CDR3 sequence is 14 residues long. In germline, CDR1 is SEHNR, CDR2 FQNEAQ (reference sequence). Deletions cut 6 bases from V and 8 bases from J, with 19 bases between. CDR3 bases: TGTGCCAGCAGATCACCAGGGATGAAAAGCGGCTACACCTTC. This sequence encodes CASRSPGMKSGYTF.

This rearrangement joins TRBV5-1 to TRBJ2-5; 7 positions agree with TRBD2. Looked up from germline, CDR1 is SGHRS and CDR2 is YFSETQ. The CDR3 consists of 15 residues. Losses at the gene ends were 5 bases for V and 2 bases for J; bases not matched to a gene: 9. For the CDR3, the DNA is TGCGCCAGCAGAAACCCGACTAGCCATCAAGAGACCCAGTACTTC. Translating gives CASRNPTSHQETQYF.

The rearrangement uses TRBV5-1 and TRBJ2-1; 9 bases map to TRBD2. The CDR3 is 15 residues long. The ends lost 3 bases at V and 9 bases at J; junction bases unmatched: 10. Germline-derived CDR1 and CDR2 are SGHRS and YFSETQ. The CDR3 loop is CASSSGTSYVVEQFF. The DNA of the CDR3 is TGCGCCAGCAGCTCCGGGACTAGCTATGTAGTTGAGCAGTTCTTC.

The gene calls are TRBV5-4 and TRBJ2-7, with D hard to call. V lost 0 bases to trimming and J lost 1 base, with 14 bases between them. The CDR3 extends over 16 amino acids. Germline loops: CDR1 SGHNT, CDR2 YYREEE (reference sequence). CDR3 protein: CASSLEFGLRSYEQYV. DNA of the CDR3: TGTGCCAGCAGCTTGGAATTCGGCTTACGGTCCTACGAGCAGTACGTC.

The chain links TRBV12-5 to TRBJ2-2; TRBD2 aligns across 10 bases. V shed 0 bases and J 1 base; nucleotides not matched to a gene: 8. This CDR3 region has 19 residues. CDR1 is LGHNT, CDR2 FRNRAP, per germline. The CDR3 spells CASGLVRASGGQNTGELFF. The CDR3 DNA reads TGTGCTAGTGGTTTGGTACGGGCTAGCGGGGGCCAGAACACCGGGGAGCTGTTTTTT. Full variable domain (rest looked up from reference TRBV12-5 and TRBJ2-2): DARVTQTPRHKVTEMGQEVTMRCQPILGHNTVFWYRQTMMQGLELLAYFRNRAPLDDSGMPKDRFSAEMPDATLATLKIQPSEPRDSAVYFCASGLVRASGGQNTGELFFGEGSRLTVL.

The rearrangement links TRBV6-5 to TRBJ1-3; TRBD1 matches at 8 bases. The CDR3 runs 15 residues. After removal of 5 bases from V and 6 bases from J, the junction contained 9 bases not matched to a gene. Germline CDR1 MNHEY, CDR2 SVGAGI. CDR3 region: CASSPRTGRENTIYF. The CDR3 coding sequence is TGTGCCAGCAGTCCCCGGACAGGGAGAGAAAACACCATATATTTT.